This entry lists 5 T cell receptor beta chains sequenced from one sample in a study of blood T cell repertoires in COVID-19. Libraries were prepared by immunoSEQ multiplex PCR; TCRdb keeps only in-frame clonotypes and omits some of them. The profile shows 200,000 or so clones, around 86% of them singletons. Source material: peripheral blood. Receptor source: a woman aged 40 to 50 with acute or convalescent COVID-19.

The CDR3 protein is CASTLRDTQYF. CDR3 nucleotide sequence: TGTGCCAGCACCCTGCGGGATACGCAGTATTTT. The chain couples TRBV28 to TRBJ2-3, with D unclear. The CDR3 contains 11 residues. V was cut by 7 bases and J by 6 bases, with 8 bases left in between. Germline CDR1 reads MDHEN; CDR2 reads SYDVKM.

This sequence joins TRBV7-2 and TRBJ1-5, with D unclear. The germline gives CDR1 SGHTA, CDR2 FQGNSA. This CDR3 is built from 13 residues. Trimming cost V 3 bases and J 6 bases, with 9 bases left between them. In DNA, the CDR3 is TGTGCCAGCAGCTTCGAGGTGGCTCAGCCCCAGCATTTT. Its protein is CASSFEVAQPQHF.

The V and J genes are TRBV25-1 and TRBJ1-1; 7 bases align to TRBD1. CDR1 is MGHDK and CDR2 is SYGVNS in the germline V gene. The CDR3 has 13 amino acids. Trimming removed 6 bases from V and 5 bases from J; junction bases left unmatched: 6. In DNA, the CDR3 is TGTGCCAGCAGCGCGACAGGGAGTACTGAAGCTTTCTTT. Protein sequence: CASSATGSTEAFF.

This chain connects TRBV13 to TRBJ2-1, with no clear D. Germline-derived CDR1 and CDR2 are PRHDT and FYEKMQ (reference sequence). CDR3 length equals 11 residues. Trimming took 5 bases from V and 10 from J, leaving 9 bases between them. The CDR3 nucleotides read TGTGCCAGCAGCCAGCGAGTAGAGCAGTTCTTC. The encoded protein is CASSQRVEQFF.

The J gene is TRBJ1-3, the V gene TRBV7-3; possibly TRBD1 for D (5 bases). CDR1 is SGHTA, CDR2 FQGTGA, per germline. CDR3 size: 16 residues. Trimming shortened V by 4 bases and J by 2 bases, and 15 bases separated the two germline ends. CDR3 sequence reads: CASSCRNLGPGNTIYF. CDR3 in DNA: TGTGCCAGCAGCTGTCGGAACTTGGGGCCTGGAAACACCATATATTTT.